This TCR beta chain comes out of a study of blood T cell repertoires in COVID-19. Overall study: Samples came from the United States, Italy and Spain, spanning acute and convalescent COVID-19.

Trimming stripped 6 bases from V and 6 bases from J, with 12 bases between. The CDR3 extends over 14 amino acids. The germline CDR1 and CDR2 sequences are SGHTA and FQGNSA. Profiled with immunoSEQ multiplex PCR; TCRdb holds only in-frame clones, not every one. In the table there are 84,000 or so clones, 80% to 90% of which are singletons. Sequences were obtained from peripheral blood. This chain links TRBV7-2 with TRBJ1-6; D ambiguous. This sequence originates from an older man with active or convalescent COVID-19. The CDR3 nucleotides read TGTGCCAGCAGACCGGACGGGATTAATTCACCCCTCCACTTT. Its protein product is CASRPDGINSPLHF.